The TCR beta chain described here comes from a study of cytomegalovirus exposure and HLA in healthy donors. PCR amplification relied on 60 Vbeta primers (plus 13 Jbeta primers). Clones were read by immunoSEQ multiplex PCR, and TCRdb kept only the in-frame ones, dropping some. The data show roughly 150,000 clones, approximately 70% seen once. Points on this clone: Its antigen is unknown.

This CDR3 has 15 amino acids. The J segment lost 2 bases and the V segment lost 2 bases, leaving 3 bases of the junction unmatched. The germline gives CDR1 MGHRA, CDR2 YSYEKL. Study findings and constraints: In the analysis, some V segments, TRBV6-2 and TRBV6-3 included, were excluded as indistinguishable.

Sequenced: PBMCs. This TCR was sampled from a woman younger than 30 in good health and CMV-seronegative. The chain couples TRBV4-1 to TRBJ2-5, with 9 bases lining up with TRBD2. The CDR3 DNA reads TGCGCCAGCAGCCAAAACCTAGCGGGGCAAGAGACCCAGTACTTC. It translates to CASSQNLAGQETQYF.